This is a list of T cell receptor beta chains from one sample in a study of blood T cell repertoires in COVID-19. Profiled with immunoSEQ multiplex PCR; TCRdb holds only in-frame clones, not every one. The sample has tens of thousands of clones, under 95% seen once. Sequences were obtained from peripheral blood. All receptors come from a man in his sixties with acute or convalescent COVID-19. CDR3s include the opening cysteine and the closing phenylalanine or tryptophan. The D gene is left open where the match is weak.

D: .
V: TRBV24-1
J: TRBJ1-2
length: 13
CDR3: CATSPAGVHGYTF

D: .
V: TRBV2
J: TRBJ1-2
length: 13
CDR3: CASSSSANYGYTF

D: TRBD2
V: TRBV10-3
J: TRBJ2-1
length: 15
CDR3: CAINPNTGTTAEQFF

D: TRBD1
V: TRBV30
J: TRBJ1-2
length: 13
CDR3: CAWANRQGYGYTF

D: TRBD1
V: TRBV5-6
J: TRBJ2-7
length: 15
CDR3: CASSPGTGGLDEQYF

D: .
V: TRBV20-1
J: TRBJ1-2
length: 8
CDR3: CSVAGYTF

D: .
V: TRBV13
J: TRBJ1-6
length: 14
CDR3: CASSLDRKNSPLHF

D: .
V: TRBV6-5
J: TRBJ1-2
length: 12
CDR3: CASSTGNGGYTF

D: TRBD2
V: TRBV6-1
J: TRBJ2-3
length: 15
CDR3: CASSELSPGLVKKYF

D: TRBD1
V: TRBV5-1
J: TRBJ1-1
length: 14
CDR3: CASTLFGTDTEAFF

D: .
V: TRBV16
J: TRBJ1-5
length: 13
CDR3: CASSQFKLQPQHF

D: .
V: TRBV28
J: TRBJ1-1
length: 16
CDR3: CASLVGGARPNTEAFF

D: TRBD1
V: TRBV30
J: TRBJ1-4
length: 16
CDR3: CAWGNGQGNINEKLFF

D: .
V: TRBV29-1
J: TRBJ1-1
length: 16
CDR3: CSVAGGQLTLGTEAFF

D: .
V: TRBV6-5
J: TRBJ1-6
length: 15
CDR3: CASRSRGTYNSPLHF

D: TRBD2
V: TRBV7-7
J: TRBJ2-2
length: 17
CDR3: CASSLGAGGINTGELFF

D: TRBD1
V: TRBV3-1/TRBV3-2
J: TRBJ1-2
length: 15
CDR3: CASSPTGQAFYGYTF

D: .
V: TRBV5-8
J: TRBJ2-7
length: 13
CDR3: CASSFGEAYEQYF

D: .
V: TRBV2
J: TRBJ1-1
length: 14
CDR3: CASSGMRRNTEAFF

D: .
V: TRBV29-1
J: TRBJ2-1
length: 13
CDR3: CSVGRGSYNEQFF

D: .
V: TRBV3-1/TRBV3-2
J: TRBJ1-5
length: 12
CDR3: CASSQPNGPQHF

D: .
V: TRBV27
J: TRBJ2-2
length: 18
CDR3: CASSPRRAARRTVGELFF

D: .
V: TRBV5-4
J: TRBJ1-6
length: 14
CDR3: CASSPGVAASPLHF

D: TRBD1
V: TRBV6-5
J: TRBJ2-7
length: 14
CDR3: CASSPGQGGHRAFF

D: TRBD1
V: TRBV7-3
J: TRBJ1-2
length: 17
CDR3: CASSSSDRGRLGGGYTF

D: .
V: TRBV11-3
J: TRBJ2-1
length: 14
CDR3: CASSHRTGVGEQFF

D: .
V: TRBV9
J: TRBJ1-2
length: 14
CDR3: CASSPQAGVYGYTF

D: TRBD1
V: TRBV14
J: TRBJ2-3
length: 16
CDR3: CASSPGQGYFTDTQYF

D: TRBD1
V: TRBV11-2
J: TRBJ1-2
length: 16
CDR3: CASSLAGRGRVYGYTF

D: .
V: TRBV3-1/TRBV3-2
J: TRBJ2-2
length: 14
CDR3: CASSQVEGIGELFF

D: .
V: TRBV24-1
J: TRBJ2-3
length: 17
CDR3: CATSEGFRVKEADTQYF

D: .
V: TRBV7-8
J: TRBJ2-2
length: 14
CDR3: CASSFGLNTGELFF

D: .
V: TRBV6-5
J: TRBJ1-1
length: 12
CDR3: CASRKTTGEAFF

D: TRBD1
V: TRBV6-1
J: TRBJ2-7
length: 11
CDR3: CASSEMGQRYF

D: TRBD1
V: TRBV5-1
J: TRBJ1-1
length: 14
CDR3: CASSIAAGGTEAFF

D: TRBD1
V: TRBV18
J: TRBJ1-1
length: 13
CDR3: CASSPPGQFEAFF

D: TRBD1
V: TRBV7-2
J: TRBJ1-2
length: 15
CDR3: CASSLGQGYVYGYTF

D: TRBD1
V: TRBV4-1
J: TRBJ1-1
length: 15
CDR3: CASSQVGTGGFEAFF

D: .
V: TRBV2
J: TRBJ1-1
length: 13
CDR3: CASKGQMNTEAFF

D: .
V: TRBV4-2
J: TRBJ2-2
length: 13
CDR3: CASSQDPSGELFF

D: TRBD2
V: TRBV25-1
J: TRBJ2-1
length: 16
CDR3: CASSEYGGGSYNEQFF

D: .
V: TRBV19
J: TRBJ1-1
length: 13
CDR3: CASSSKGGTEAFF

D: .
V: TRBV18
J: TRBJ1-4
length: 16
CDR3: CASSSFSGATNEKLFF

D: .
V: TRBV27
J: TRBJ2-3
length: 14
CDR3: CASSLDRPTDTQYF

D: TRBD1
V: TRBV19
J: TRBJ1-1
length: 14
CDR3: CATGTGVLNTEAFF

D: TRBD2
V: TRBV4-1
J: TRBJ2-3
length: 15
CDR3: CASSQVGGGTDTQYF

D: .
V: TRBV10-2
J: TRBJ2-1
length: 18
CDR3: CASSERSYDRSSYNEQFF

D: .
V: TRBV7-2
J: TRBJ2-7
length: 13
CDR3: CATYDRFSYEQYF

D: TRBD1
V: TRBV19
J: TRBJ2-1
length: 15
CDR3: CASSIDRAPYNEQFF

D: .
V: TRBV6-6
J: TRBJ1-4
length: 20
CDR3: CASSPGRAPSGRGTNEKLFF

D: TRBD2
V: TRBV7-2
J: TRBJ2-3
length: 16
CDR3: CASSFLSGGRTDTQYF

D: TRBD2
V: TRBV7-9
J: TRBJ2-1
length: 12
CDR3: CASSLKSGGQFF

D: .
V: TRBV5-1
J: TRBJ2-1
length: 12
CDR3: CASSRSSDEQFF

D: TRBD1
V: TRBV5-1
J: TRBJ2-6
length: 17
CDR3: CASRGGQGSSGANVLTF

D: .
V: TRBV3-1/TRBV3-2
J: TRBJ1-1
length: 13
CDR3: CASSQDRGMAAFF

D: .
V: TRBV5-1
J: TRBJ1-3
length: 15
CDR3: CASSLEQGGGNTIYF

D: .
V: TRBV10-2
J: TRBJ2-7
length: 14
CDR3: CASSPEAGTLEQYF

D: TRBD1
V: TRBV19
J: TRBJ1-5
length: 15
CDR3: CASSIQGQLYQPQHF

D: .
V: TRBV27
J: TRBJ2-3
length: 14
CDR3: CAAARGTSEDTQYF